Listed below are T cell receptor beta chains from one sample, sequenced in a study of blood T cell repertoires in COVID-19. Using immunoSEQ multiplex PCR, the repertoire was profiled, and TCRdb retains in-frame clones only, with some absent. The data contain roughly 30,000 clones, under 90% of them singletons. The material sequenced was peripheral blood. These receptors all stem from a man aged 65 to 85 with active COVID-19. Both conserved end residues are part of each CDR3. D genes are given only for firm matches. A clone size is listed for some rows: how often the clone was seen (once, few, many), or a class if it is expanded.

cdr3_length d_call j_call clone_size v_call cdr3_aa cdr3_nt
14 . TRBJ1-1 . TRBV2 CASSEGGSGTEAFF TGTGCCAGCAGTGAGGGGGGATCGGGGACTGAAGCTTTCTTT
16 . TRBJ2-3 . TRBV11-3 CASRLRPRRGADTQYF TGTGCCAGCAGGCTAAGGCCCCGAAGGGGCGCAGATACGCAGTATTTT
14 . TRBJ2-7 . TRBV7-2 CASSLHGELYEQYF TGTGCCAGCAGCTTACACGGGGAACTATACGAGCAGTACTTC
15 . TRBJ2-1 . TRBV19 CASSPRGAGVNEQFF TGTGCCAGTAGTCCCCGGGGGGCCGGCGTGAATGAGCAGTTCTTC
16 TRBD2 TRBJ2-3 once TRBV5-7 CASSQAGGRPQGTQYF TGTGCCAGCAGTCAAGCGGGGGGGCGCCCTCAAGGTACGCAGTATTTT
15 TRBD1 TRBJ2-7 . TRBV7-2 CASSLGTGSVYEQYF TGTGCCAGCAGCTTAGGGACAGGGTCTGTCTACGAGCAGTACTTC
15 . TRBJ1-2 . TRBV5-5 CASSPDSLANYGYTF TGTGCCAGCAGCCCGGACAGTTTAGCTAACTATGGCTACACCTTC
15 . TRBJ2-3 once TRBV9 CASSLLAFSTDTQYF TGTGCCAGCAGCCTCTTGGCCTTTAGCACAGATACGCAGTATTTT
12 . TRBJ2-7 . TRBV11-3 CASSLDRIEQYF TGTGCCAGCAGCTTAGACAGGATCGAGCAGTACTTC
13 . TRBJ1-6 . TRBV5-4 CASSSSGNSPLHF TGTGCCAGCAGCTCAAGCGGGAATTCACCCCTCCACTTT
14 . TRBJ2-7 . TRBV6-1 CASSEVPVTYEQYF TGTGCCAGCAGTGAGGTCCCAGTAACCTACGAGCAGTACTTC
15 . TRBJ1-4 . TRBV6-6 CASSYPGGGGEKLFF TGTGCCAGCAGTTACCCGGGGGGGGGTGGTGAAAAACTGTTTTTT
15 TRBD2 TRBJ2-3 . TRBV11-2 CASSLTSGGTDTQYF TGTGCCAGCAGCTTGACTAGCGGGGGGACAGATACGCAGTATTTT
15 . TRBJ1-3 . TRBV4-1 CASKLGPSSGNTIYF TGCGCCAGCAAACTAGGACCCTCGTCTGGAAACACCATATATTTT
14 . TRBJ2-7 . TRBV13 CASSLRGIEDEQYF TGTGCCAGCAGCTTACGGGGTATCGAAGACGAGCAGTACTTC
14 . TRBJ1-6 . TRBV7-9 CASKQEGSGSPLHF TGTGCCAGCAAACAGGAGGGAAGTGGGTCACCCCTCCACTTT
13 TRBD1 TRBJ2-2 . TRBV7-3 CASSLTGPGELFF TGTGCCAGCAGCTTGACAGGGCCCGGGGAGCTGTTTTTT
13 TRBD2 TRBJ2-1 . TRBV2 CASIPAGAGAQFF TGTGCCAGCATCCCGGCGGGAGCGGGAGCGCAGTTCTTC
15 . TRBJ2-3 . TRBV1 CTSSQLWQGTDTQYF TGCACCAGCAGCCAATTGTGGCAGGGCACAGATACGCAGTATTTT
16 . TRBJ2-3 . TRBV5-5 CASSLVVIANTDTQYF TGTGCCAGCAGCTTGGTGGTAATAGCGAACACAGATACGCAGTATTTT
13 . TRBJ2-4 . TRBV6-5 CASSSVAKNIQYF TGTGCCAGCAGTTCTGTAGCCAAAAACATTCAGTACTTC
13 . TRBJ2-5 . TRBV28 CASSRRNKETQYF TGTGCCAGCAGCCGGCGGAATAAAGAGACCCAGTACTTC
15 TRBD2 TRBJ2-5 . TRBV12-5 CASGSERGIQETQYF TGTGCTAGTGGTTCAGAGCGGGGGATCCAAGAGACCCAGTACTTC
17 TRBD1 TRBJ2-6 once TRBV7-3 CASGPGQGEFGANVLTF TGTGCCAGCGGTCCGGGACAGGGGGAATTTGGGGCCAACGTCCTGACTTTC